This T cell receptor beta chain came from a study of blood T cell repertoires in COVID-19. The data were produced by immunoSEQ multiplex PCR, yet TCRdb's version contains in-frame clones alone and is incomplete. The sample carries roughly 60,000 clones, about 81% recorded once. Sequenced input: peripheral blood. This clonotype originated in a man at least 80 years old with acute or convalescent COVID-19.

CDR3 DNA: TGTGCCAGCTCACCATCTAGGGAGCAGTTCTTC. This encodes CASSPSREQFF. The chain carries TRBV18 and TRBJ2-1; no clear D gene. Germline lookup yields CDR1 KGHSH and CDR2 LQKENI. The CDR3 runs 11 residues. V was clipped by 2 bases and J by 10 bases, with 6 bases between them.